Shown below are 8 T cell receptor beta chains from a single sample sequenced in a study of T-cell reconstitution after alpha-beta-depleted transplantation in children. As it was prepared, the TCRbeta library received unique molecular identifiers. Via MiXCR, TCRdb re-called the PCR reads, giving one row per CDR3 protein. The sample consists of some 840,000 distinct CDR3 sequences, roughly 15% of them appearing once. Sample: PBMCs, mostly from graft donor cells, taken 360 days after TCRalphabeta/CD19-depleted stem cell transplant. These receptors were obtained from a male patient aged 10 to 17 who had a stem cell transplant for acute lymphoblastic leukemia, so the T cells may come from the graft donor.

The rearrangement links TRBV7-9 to TRBJ2-7; 11 nucleotides align to TRBD1. V was pared by 2 bases and J by 2 bases, with 8 bases of the junction left unmatched. Germline CDR1 SEHNR, CDR2 FQNEAQ (reference sequence). The length of the CDR3 is 17 residues. DNA for the CDR3: TGTGCCAGCAGCTTATCCTGGACAGGGGGCGATGCCTACGAGCAGTACTTC. Its translation: CASSLSWTGGDAYEQYF. The full variable domain, with the rest looked up from reference TRBV7-9 and TRBJ2-7, is DTGVSQNPRHKITKRGQNVTFRCDPISEHNRLYWYRQTLGQGPEFLTYFQNEAQLEKSRLLSDRFSAERPKGSFSTLEIQRTEQGDSAMYLCASSLSWTGGDAYEQYFGPGTRLTVT.

This clonotype was recorded a few times. The CDR3 loop is CASTPRGPTGELFF. The CDR3 bases are TGTGCCAGCACTCCTCGCGGCCCTACCGGGGAGCTGTTTTTT. The chain carries TRBV7-3 and TRBJ2-2; D is unresolved. V was shortened by 7 bases and J by 5 bases, with 14 bases between the two germline ends. From germline, CDR1 is SGHTA and CDR2 FQGTGA. The CDR3 consists of 14 residues. The variable domain in full, with the rest retrieved from reference TRBV7-3 and TRBJ2-2, is GAGVSQTPSNKVTEKGKYVELRCDPISGHTALYWYRQSLGQGPEFLIYFQGTGAADDSGLPNDRFFAVRPEGSVSTLKIQRTERGDSAVYLCASTPRGPTGELFFGEGSRLTVL.

The chain couples TRBV7-2 to TRBJ2-5; 10 positions match TRBD1. Germline V gene lookup returns CDR1 SGHTA and CDR2 FQGNSA. Trimming took 5 bases from V and 1 from J; bases not matched to a gene: 4. This CDR3 has 15 amino acids. CDR3 residues: CASSRGTGVQETQYF. The CDR3 DNA follows: TGTGCCAGCAGCCGGGGGACAGGGGTCCAAGAGACCCAGTACTTC.

This chain links TRBV20-1 with TRBJ2-5; 8 bases align to TRBD1. The CDR3 sequence is 16 residues long. CDR1 is DFQATT and CDR2 is SNEGSKA in the germline V gene (reference sequence). V was clipped by 2 bases and J by 4 bases; unmatched bases: 12. The CDR3 spells CSARHSSRGRGETQYF. In DNA form, the CDR3 reads TGCAGTGCTAGACATAGCTCCAGGGGGCGGGGAGAGACCCAGTACTTC.

V gene TRBV29-1 combines with J gene TRBJ2-1; 12 bases agree with TRBD2. Germline CDR1 and CDR2: SQVTM and ANQGSEA. With 1 base clipped from V and 9 bases from J, the junction kept 7 bases outside the gene matches. This CDR3 spans 15 amino acids. The CDR3 is CSVEGLAGGPIEQFF. The CDR3 DNA reads TGCAGCGTTGAAGGGCTAGCGGGAGGGCCTATTGAGCAGTTCTTC.

The chain couples TRBV12-3 or TRBV12-4 to TRBJ2-1; 7 nucleotides align to TRBD1. Trimming removed 3 bases from V and 5 bases from J; junction bases left unmatched: 4. The CDR3 covers 14 residues. Here the CDR3 reads CASSFGTANNEQFF. Here the CDR3 DNA reads TGTGCCAGCAGTTTCGGGACAGCTAACAATGAGCAGTTCTTC.

This clonotype was detected a few times. This rearrangement joins TRBV20-1 to TRBJ2-2; D is uncertain. Trimming took off 1 base at V and 10 bases at J, with 7 bases between the two ends. Germline-derived CDR1 and CDR2 are DFQATT and SNEGSKA (reference sequence). CDR3 length equals 11 residues. This CDR3 reads CSARGGAELFF. The CDR3, as DNA: TGCAGTGCTAGAGGTGGAGCGGAGCTGTTTTTT.

The chain joins TRBV9 to TRBJ1-5, with D unclear. CDR3 size: 17 residues. Germline V lookup: CDR1 SGDLS, CDR2 YYNGEE. The V end was cut by 0 bases, the J end by 2 bases, with 15 bases between. CDR3 sequence: CASSVGGGPWGNQPQHF. The CDR3 DNA reads as TGTGCCAGCAGCGTAGGGGGAGGACCTTGGGGCAATCAGCCCCAGCATTTT.